This T cell receptor beta chain emerged from a study of beta chain features in type 1 diabetes. Sequencing targeted expressed TCRB transcripts, as all isolated RNA had been reverse transcribed. The protocol was immunoSEQ multiplex PCR, while the TCRdb copy is restricted to in-frame clones and leaves out a portion. The profile covers approximately 470,000 clones, with around 30% appearing a single time and 0.05% to 0.065% taken by the ten largest. Study-level results: Shorter templates might be favored by PCR, equally in patients and controls. These data did not resolve whether HLA type affects TCRB rearrangement.

Markers CD45RO/CCR7/CD25/CD127/CD95/CD27 served to sort CD4+ naive, central memory, regulatory and stem cell-like memory cells. CDR3 length equals 15 residues. V was pared by 4 bases and J by 0 bases, with 14 bases between. The germline CDR1 and CDR2 sequences are SQVTM and ANQGSEA. Concerning this clone itself: Its antigen is unidentified.

The source material was naive CD4+ T cells from blood. This chain links TRBV29-1 with TRBJ2-3; D not certain. The TCR originated in a man younger than 35 in good health. This CDR3 is CSVGWGLLSTDTQYF. As DNA, the CDR3 is TGCAGCGTTGGGTGGGGTTTGTTGAGCACAGATACGCAGTATTTT.